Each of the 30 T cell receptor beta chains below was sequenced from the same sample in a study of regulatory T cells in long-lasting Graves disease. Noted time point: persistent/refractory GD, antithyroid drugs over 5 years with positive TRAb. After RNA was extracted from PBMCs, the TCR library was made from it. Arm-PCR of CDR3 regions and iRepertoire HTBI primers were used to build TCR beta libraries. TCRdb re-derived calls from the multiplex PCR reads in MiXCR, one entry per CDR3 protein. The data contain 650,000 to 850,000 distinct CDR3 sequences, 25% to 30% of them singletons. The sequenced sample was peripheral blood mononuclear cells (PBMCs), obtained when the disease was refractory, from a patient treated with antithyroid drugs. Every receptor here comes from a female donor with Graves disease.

CDR3 sequence (DNA): TGTGCCATCAGTAAAAGACAGGGACGAGATGGCTACACCTTC. Its protein is CAISKRQGRDGYTF. The gene calls are TRBV10-3 and TRBJ1-2, with 7 bases lining up with TRBD1. The germline CDR1 and CDR2 sequences are ENHRY and SYGVKD. The CDR3 has 14 amino acids. Trimming removed 5 bases from V and 6 bases from J; junction bases left unmatched: 9.

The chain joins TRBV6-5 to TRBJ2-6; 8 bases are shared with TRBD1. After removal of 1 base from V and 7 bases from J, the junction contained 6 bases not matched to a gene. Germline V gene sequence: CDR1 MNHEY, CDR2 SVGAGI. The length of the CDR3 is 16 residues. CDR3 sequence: CASSYFQGAGANVLTF. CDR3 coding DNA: TGTGCCAGCAGTTACTTTCAGGGGGCAGGAGCCAACGTCCTGACTTTC.

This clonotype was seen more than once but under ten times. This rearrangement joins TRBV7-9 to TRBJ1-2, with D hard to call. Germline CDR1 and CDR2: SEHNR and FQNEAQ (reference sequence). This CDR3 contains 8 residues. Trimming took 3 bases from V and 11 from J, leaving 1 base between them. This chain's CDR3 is CASSLYTF. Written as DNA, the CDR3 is TGTGCCAGCAGCTTGTACACCTTC.

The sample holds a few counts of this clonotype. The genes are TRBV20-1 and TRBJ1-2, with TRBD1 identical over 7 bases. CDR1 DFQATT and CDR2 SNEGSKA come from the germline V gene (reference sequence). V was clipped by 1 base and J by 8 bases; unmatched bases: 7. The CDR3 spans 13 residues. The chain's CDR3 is CSARGGAGGGYTF. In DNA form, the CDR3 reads TGCAGTGCTAGAGGAGGCGCAGGGGGAGGCTACACCTTC.

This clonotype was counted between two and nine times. The CDR3: CASSIDIGQGAYEQYF. The CDR3 DNA sequence: TGTGCCAGTAGTATAGATATCGGACAGGGCGCCTACGAGCAGTACTTC. J is TRBJ2-7 and V is TRBV19, with 8 bases aligning to TRBD1. Germline V gives CDR1 LNHDA, CDR2 SQIVND (reference sequence). The CDR3 is 16 amino acids. V was clipped by 0 bases and J by 2 bases; unmatched bases: 6.

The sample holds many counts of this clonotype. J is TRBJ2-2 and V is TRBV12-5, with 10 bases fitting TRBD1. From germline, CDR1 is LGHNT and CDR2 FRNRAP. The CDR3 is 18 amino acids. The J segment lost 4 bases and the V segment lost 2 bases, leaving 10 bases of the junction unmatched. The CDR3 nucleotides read TGTGCTAGTGGTTTGTCTCCCACAGGGACAGGGGCCACCGGGGAGCTGTTTTTT. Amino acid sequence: CASGLSPTGTGATGELFF.

The CDR3 DNA reads TGTGCCAGCACCCGGGCGACTGCGGGGACCCGCGCCTACAATGAGCAGTTCTTC. Amino acid sequence: CASTRATAGTRAYNEQFF. The chain recombines TRBV7-9 with TRBJ2-1; TRBD2 might be the D (6 bases). Per germline, CDR1 SEHNR and CDR2 FQNEAQ (reference sequence). With 7 bases removed from V and 2 bases from J, the gap between germline ends came to 24 bases. CDR3 size: 18 residues.

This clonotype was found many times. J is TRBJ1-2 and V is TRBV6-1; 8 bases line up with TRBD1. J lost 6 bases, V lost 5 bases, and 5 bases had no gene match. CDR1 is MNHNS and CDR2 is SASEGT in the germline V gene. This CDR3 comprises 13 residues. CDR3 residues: CASSRTGSDGYTF. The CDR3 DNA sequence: TGTGCCAGCAGTCGGACAGGGTCGGATGGCTACACCTTC.

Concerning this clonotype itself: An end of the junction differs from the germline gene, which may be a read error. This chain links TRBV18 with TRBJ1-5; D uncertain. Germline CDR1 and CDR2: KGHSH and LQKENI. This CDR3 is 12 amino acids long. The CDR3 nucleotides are TGTGCCAGCTCAACAACCAATGAGCCCCAGCATTTT. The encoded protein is CASSTTNEPQHF.

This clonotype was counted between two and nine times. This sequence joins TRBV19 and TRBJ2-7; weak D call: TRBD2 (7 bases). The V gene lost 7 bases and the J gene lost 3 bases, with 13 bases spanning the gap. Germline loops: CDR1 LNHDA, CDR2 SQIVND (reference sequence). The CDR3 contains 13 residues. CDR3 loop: CASKARGHYEQYF. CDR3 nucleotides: TGTGCCAGTAAAGCGCGGGGGCACTACGAGCAGTACTTC.

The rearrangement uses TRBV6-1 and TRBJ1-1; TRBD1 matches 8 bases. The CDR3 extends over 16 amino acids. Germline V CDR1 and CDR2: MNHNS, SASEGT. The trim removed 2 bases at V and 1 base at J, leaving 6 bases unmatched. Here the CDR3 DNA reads TGTGCCAGCAGTGAACTGGCAGGGGGCTGGAACACTGAAGCTTTCTTT. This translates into CASSELAGGWNTEAFF.

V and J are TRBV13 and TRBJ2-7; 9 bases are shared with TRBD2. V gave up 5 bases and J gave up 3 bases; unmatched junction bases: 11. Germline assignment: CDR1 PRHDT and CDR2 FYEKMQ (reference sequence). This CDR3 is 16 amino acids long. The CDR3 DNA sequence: TGTGCCAGCAGCACCTCAACTAGCGGGTGGGTCTACGAGCAGTACTTC. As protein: CASSTSTSGWVYEQYF. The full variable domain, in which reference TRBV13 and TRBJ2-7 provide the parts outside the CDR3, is AAGVIQSPRHLIKEKRETATLKCYPIPRHDTVYWYQQGPGQDPQFLISFYEKMQSDKGSIPDRFSAQQFSDYHSELNMSSLELGDSALYFCASSTSTSGWVYEQYFGPGTRLTVT.

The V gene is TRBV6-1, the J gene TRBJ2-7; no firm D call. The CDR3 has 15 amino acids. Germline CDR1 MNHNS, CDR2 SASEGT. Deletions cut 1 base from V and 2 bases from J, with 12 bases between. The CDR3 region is CASSEVQFNTYEQYF. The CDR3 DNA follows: TGTGCCAGCAGTGAAGTACAGTTTAATACCTACGAGCAGTACTTC.

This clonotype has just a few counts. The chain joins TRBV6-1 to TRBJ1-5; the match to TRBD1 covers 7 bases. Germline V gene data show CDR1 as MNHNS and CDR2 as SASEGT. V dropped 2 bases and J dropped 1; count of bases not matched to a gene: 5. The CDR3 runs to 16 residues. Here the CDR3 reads CASSEFGTASNQPQHF. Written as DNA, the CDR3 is TGTGCCAGCAGTGAATTTGGGACAGCGAGCAATCAGCCCCAGCATTTT.

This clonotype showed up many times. The CDR3 loop is CASSDQGYGANVLTF. DNA for the CDR3: TGTGCCAGCAGTGACCAGGGGTATGGGGCCAACGTCCTGACTTTC. The chain carries TRBV6-1 and TRBJ2-6, with D tentatively TRBD1 (6 bases). Between the trimmed V and J ends, which lost 3 bases and 3 bases, there was a span of 9 bases. CDR3 length: 15 residues. The V gene's germline CDR1 is MNHNS and CDR2 SASEGT.

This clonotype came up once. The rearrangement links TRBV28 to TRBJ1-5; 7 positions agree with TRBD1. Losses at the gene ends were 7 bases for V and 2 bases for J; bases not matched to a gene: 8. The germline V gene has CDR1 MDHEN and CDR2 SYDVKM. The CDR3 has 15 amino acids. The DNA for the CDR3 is TGTGCCAGCAACTTGGGAGGGGGCGGCAATCAGCCCCAGCATTTT. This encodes CASNLGGGGNQPQHF.

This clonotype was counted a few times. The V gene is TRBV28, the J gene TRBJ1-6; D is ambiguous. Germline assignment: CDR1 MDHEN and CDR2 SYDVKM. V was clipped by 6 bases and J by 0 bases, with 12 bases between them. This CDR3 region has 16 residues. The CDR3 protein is CASRKGWLSYNSPLHF. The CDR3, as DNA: TGTGCCAGCAGGAAAGGGTGGCTCTCCTATAATTCACCCCTCCACTTT.

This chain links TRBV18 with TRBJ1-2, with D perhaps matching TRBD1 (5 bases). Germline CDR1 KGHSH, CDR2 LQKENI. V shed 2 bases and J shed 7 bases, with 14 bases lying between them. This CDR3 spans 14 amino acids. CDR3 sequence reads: CASSPSETALGYTF. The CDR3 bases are TGTGCCAGCTCACCAAGTGAGACAGCTCTTGGCTACACCTTC.

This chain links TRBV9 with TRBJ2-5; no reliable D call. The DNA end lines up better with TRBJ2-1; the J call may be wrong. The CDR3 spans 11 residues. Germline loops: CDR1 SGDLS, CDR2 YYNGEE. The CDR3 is CASSAGYGQFF. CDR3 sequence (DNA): TGTGCCAGCAGCGCCGGCTATGGGCAGTTCTTC.

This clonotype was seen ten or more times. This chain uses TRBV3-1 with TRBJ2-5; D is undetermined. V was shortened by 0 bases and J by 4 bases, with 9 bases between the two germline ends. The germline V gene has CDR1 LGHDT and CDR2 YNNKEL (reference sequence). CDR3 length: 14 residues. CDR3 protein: CASSQDWATETQYF. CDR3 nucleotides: TGTGCCAGCAGCCAAGATTGGGCGACAGAGACCCAGTACTTC.

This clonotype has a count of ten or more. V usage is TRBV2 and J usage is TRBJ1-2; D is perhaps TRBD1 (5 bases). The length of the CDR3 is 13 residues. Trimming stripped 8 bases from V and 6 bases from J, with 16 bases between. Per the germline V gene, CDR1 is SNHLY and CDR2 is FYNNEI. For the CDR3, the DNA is TGTGCCAGCGAGGGGAAAGCGTCAGATGGCTACACCTTC. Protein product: CASEGKASDGYTF.

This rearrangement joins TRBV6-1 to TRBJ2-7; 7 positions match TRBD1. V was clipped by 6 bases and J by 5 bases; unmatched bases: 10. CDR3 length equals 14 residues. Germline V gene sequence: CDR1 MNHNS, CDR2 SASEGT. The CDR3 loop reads CASRVPGQRDEQYF. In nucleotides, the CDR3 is TGTGCCAGCAGAGTGCCGGGACAGCGCGACGAGCAGTACTTC.

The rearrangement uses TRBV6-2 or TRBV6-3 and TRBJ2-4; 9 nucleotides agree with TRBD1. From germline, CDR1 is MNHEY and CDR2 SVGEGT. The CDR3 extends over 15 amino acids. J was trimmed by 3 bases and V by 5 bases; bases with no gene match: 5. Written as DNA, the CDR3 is TGTGCCAGCAGTCGAGACAGGGGGGGCAAAAACATTCAGTACTTC. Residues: CASSRDRGGKNIQYF.

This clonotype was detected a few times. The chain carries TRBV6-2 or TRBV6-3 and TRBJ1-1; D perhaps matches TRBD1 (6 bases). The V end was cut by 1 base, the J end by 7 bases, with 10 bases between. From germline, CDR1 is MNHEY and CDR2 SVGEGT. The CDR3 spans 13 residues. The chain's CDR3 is CASSYLRTDEAFF. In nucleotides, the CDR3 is TGTGCCAGCAGTTACTTAAGGACAGATGAAGCTTTCTTT.

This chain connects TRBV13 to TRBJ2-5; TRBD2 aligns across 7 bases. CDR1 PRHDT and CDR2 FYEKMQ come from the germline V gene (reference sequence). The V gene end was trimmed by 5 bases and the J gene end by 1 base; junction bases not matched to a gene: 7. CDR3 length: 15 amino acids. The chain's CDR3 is CASSAEGLPQETQYF. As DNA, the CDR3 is TGTGCCAGCAGCGCGGAGGGACTACCCCAAGAGACCCAGTACTTC.

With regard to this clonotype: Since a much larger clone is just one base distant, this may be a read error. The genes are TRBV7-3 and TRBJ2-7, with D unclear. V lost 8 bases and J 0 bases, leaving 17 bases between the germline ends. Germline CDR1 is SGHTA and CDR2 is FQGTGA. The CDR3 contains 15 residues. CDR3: CASGFRATLSYEQYF. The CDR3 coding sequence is TGTGCCAGCGGTTTCCGGGCCACCCTCTCCTACGAGCAGTACTTC.

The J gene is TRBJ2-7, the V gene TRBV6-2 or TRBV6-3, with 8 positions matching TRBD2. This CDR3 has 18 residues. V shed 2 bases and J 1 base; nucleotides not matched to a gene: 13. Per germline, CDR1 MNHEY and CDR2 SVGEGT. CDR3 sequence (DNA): TGTGCCAGCAGTTACCTAGCCCCCGGGACTAGAAAATCCTACGAGCAGTACTTC. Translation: CASSYLAPGTRKSYEQYF.

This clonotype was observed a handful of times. Here the CDR3 reads CSDMTGTNYGYTF. The DNA of the CDR3 is TGCAGCGATATGACAGGGACTAACTATGGCTACACCTTC. The chain recombines TRBV29-1 with TRBJ1-2; 7 bases are a match to TRBD1. The J segment lost 0 bases and the V segment lost 7 bases, leaving 5 bases of the junction unmatched. The germline CDR1 and CDR2 sequences are SQVTM and ANQGSEA. The CDR3 totals 13 residues.

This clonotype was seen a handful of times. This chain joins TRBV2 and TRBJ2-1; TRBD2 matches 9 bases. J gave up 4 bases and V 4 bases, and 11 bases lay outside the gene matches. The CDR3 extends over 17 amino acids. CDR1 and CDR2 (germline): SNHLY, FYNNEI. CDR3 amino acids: CASSALPGLAGYNEQFF. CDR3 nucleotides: TGTGCCAGCAGTGCACTGCCGGGACTAGCAGGATACAATGAGCAGTTCTTC.

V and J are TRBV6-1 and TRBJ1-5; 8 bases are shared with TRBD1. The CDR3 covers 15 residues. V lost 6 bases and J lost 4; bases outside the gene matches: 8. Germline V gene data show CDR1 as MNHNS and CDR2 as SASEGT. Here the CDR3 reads CASRNTGQENQPQHF. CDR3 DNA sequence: TGTGCCAGCAGGAACACGGGACAGGAAAATCAGCCCCAGCATTTT.